Listed below are T cell receptor beta chains from one sample, sequenced in a study of T cells expressing NK-cell markers. Each CDR3 protein gets one entry in TCRdb, which reprocessed the 5' RACE reads and gives no DNA. The sample shows 450,000 to 600,000 distinct CDR3 sequences, and approximately 3.5% sits with its ten largest clones. The sequencing sample was made of blood T cells: a sorted CD56 or NKG2C T cell subset, CD4+ or CD8+ T cells, or bulk PBMC T cells (not recorded which). The receptors here all came from a man aged 18 to 30 in good health. Each CDR3 is given with its conserved first and last residue.

j_gene,v_gene,CDR3aa
TRBJ2-4,TRBV5-4,CASSLRGAQNIQYF
TRBJ2-5,TRBV10-3,CAIITTSRAGETQYF
TRBJ2-3,TRBV28,CASSPPGSTDTQYF
TRBJ2-1,TRBV20-1,CSARLSGGDYGEQFF
TRBJ2-5,TRBV12-3/TRBV12-4,CASSLTKWQTGETQYF
TRBJ2-5,TRBV10-3,CAIGGGWTSGSQETQYF
TRBJ2-5,TRBV29-1,CSVAYLTGGRETQYF
TRBJ2-7,TRBV7-9,CASSLALAHLEAGKYF
TRBJ2-7,TRBV12-3/TRBV12-4,CASSLAVLNYEQYF
TRBJ1-3,TRBV6-5,CASSYLGRSSGNTIYF
TRBJ2-1,TRBV7-2,CASSLVLAGPSEQFF
TRBJ2-1,TRBV6-5,CASSYIGGGVNEQFF
TRBJ2-2,TRBV20-1,CSARDVGQQNTGELFF
TRBJ1-2,TRBV27,CASRFLSGRPYGYTF
TRBJ2-1,TRBV20-1,CSARDLNLASGSYNEQFF
TRBJ2-1,TRBV10-3,CAISEGLAEYNEQFF
TRBJ2-1,TRBV4-1,CASSQLAGGGYEQFF
TRBJ2-5,TRBV20-1,CSARVLREPQETQYF
TRBJ2-1,TRBV4-2,CASSPSGVEQFF
TRBJ2-5,TRBV7-9,CASRDRVGGPKETQYF